Below are 5 T cell receptor beta chains sequenced from a single sample in a study of T cell responses to AZD1222 COVID-19 vaccine. Here immunoSEQ multiplex PCR was the method, and the copy in TCRdb shows in-frame clones only, minus some. The sample contains over 100,000 clones, approximately 85% of which appear only once. The specimen comprised peripheral blood, sampled 28 days after the second dose of the MenACWY control vaccine. The receptors here all came from an adult who received the MenACWY meningococcal vaccine as a control.

This rearrangement joins TRBV6-2 or TRBV6-3 to TRBJ2-3, with TRBD1 matching 9 bases. In germline, CDR1 is MNHEY, CDR2 SVGEGT. The CDR3 is 17 amino acids. With V trimmed by 2 bases and J by 0 bases, 6 bases remained unmatched. The chain's CDR3 is CASSYPTGGRSTDTQYF. The CDR3 nucleotides read TGTGCCAGCAGTTACCCCACAGGGGGCAGAAGCACAGATACGCAGTATTTT.

In this sample, this clone turned up once. The rearrangement uses TRBV5-5 and TRBJ1-1; 8 bases line up with TRBD1. The CDR3 has 15 residues. From germline, CDR1 is SGHKS and CDR2 YYEKEE (reference sequence). Unmatched junction bases numbered 10, after V lost 3 bases and J lost 6 bases. Here the CDR3 reads CASSWDRQGLSEAFF. CDR3 coding DNA: TGTGCCAGCAGCTGGGACCGACAGGGGTTATCTGAAGCTTTCTTT. The full variable domain, completed using reference TRBV5-5 and TRBJ1-1, is DAGVTQSPTHLIKTRGQQVTLRCSPISGHKSVSWYQQVLGQGPQFIFQYYEKEERGRGNFPDRFSARQFPNYSSELNVNALLLGDSALYLCASSWDRQGLSEAFFGQGTRLTVV.

This rearrangement joins TRBV5-6 to TRBJ1-1, with D uncertain. Per the germline V gene, CDR1 is SGHDT and CDR2 is YYEEEE. The V and J ends lost 5 bases and 1 base respectively, with 18 bases between them. The CDR3 runs 16 residues. CDR3 region: CASRHTPTTENTEAFF. For the CDR3, the DNA is TGTGCCAGCAGGCATACCCCCACAACGGAGAACACTGAAGCTTTCTTT. The full variable domain, completed using reference TRBV5-6 and TRBJ1-1, is DAGVTQSPTHLIKTRGQQVTLRCSPKSGHDTVSWYQQALGQGPQFIFQYYEEEERQRGNFPDRFSGHQFPNYSSELNVNALLLGDSALYLCASRHTPTTENTEAFFGQGTRLTVV.

The chain recombines TRBV19 with TRBJ2-7; D possibly matches TRBD1 or TRBD2 (5 bases each). In germline, CDR1 is LNHDA, CDR2 SQIVND (reference sequence). This CDR3 has 14 amino acids. Trimming pared 3 bases from V and 4 bases from J, leaving 13 bases between. The DNA for the CDR3 is TGTGCCAGTAGTATGTGGGGGAGAGAGTACGAGCAGTACTTC. This codes for CASSMWGREYEQYF.

V is TRBV2 and J is TRBJ1-5; 8 bases are shared with TRBD1. In germline, CDR1 is SNHLY, CDR2 FYNNEI. The CDR3 runs 15 residues. Trimming cost V 2 bases and J 4 bases; bases outside gene matches: 4. CDR3 loop: CASSEQGAGNQPQHF. The CDR3 DNA sequence: TGTGCCAGCAGTGAACAGGGGGCAGGAAATCAGCCCCAGCATTTT.